This T cell receptor beta chain was recovered during a study of tumor-infiltrating lymphocytes in oesophageal squamous cell carcinoma. TCRdb redid the calling of the PCR reads with MiXCR, one entry per CDR3 protein. The sample yields almost 20,000 distinct CDR3 sequences, 40% to 45% seen once. As regards this clonotype: A read error is likely, as this CDR3 ends without the conserved phenylalanine or tryptophan. The DNA is left out, because the CDR3 cannot be placed on it with certainty; the CDR3 is given as TCRdb lists it.

The CDR3 is made up of 16 amino acids, end residues included. The germline V gene has CDR1 SGHVS and CDR2 FNYEAQ. The rearrangement joins TRBV7-6 to TRBJ2-5; TRBD1 is taken as the D call from the table, unchecked against the DNA. The specimen was normal esophageal tissue next to the tumor. The TCR comes from a male donor with esophageal squamous cell carcinoma. The CDR3 loop reads CASSLGQVGSPLHFGN.